The following is a TCR beta chain sequence with its context. At one boundary the junction diverges from the germline segment, which might be a read error. Time point in this sample: after trial treatment. Treatment given: LDRT plus nivolumab, ipilimumab, low-dose cyclophosphamide and aspirin (RACIN trial). This CDR3 has 17 residues. Germline lookup yields CDR1 SGHTA and CDR2 FQGNSA. The entry originates in a study of low-dose radiotherapy and immunotherapy resistance in tumors. Primers targeting TRAV and TRBV primed first-strand cDNA, covering alpha and beta chains. TCR amplification involved 20 PCR cycles with a constant-region primer and V-primer adapter. TCRdb redid the calling of the reads with MiXCR, one entry per CDR3 protein. The table records about 84,000 distinct CDR3 sequences, less than 20% of them present only once.

This material consisted of PBMCs, taken after low-dose radiotherapy plus immunotherapy. The rearrangement joins TRBV7-2 to TRBJ2-2, with D possibly being TRBD1 (8 bases). The TCR comes from a male donor with prostate cancer. The CDR3 nucleotides read TGTGTCAGCAGCGGGGATGAGACAGGGGCGTACACCGGGGAGCTGTTTTTT. It specifies CVSSGDETGAYTGELFF.